These 19 T cell receptor beta chains share one sample of origin, sequenced in a study of regulatory T cells in long-lasting Graves disease. The authors built TCR beta libraries using iRepertoire HTBI primers and Arm-PCR of CDR3 regions. TCRdb reprocessed the multiplex PCR reads via MiXCR and lists one record per CDR3 protein. The table lists 450,000 to 600,000 distinct CDR3 sequences, roughly 17% of them singletons. Time point reported: newly diagnosed GD, antithyroid drugs for less than 3 months. The TCR library was made from RNA extracted from PBMCs. The sample also formed part of further work on T cells in Graves' hyperthyroidism and ophthalmopathy.

The sequencing here drew on peripheral blood mononuclear cells (PBMCs), taken at new diagnosis, from a patient treated with antithyroid drugs. Receptors were obtained from a man aged 35 to 55 with Graves disease.

Only one count was recorded for this clonotype. At one boundary the junction diverges from the germline segment, which might be a read error. V is TRBV11-2 and J is TRBJ2-7; 11 bases are shared with TRBD2. This CDR3 region has 20 residues. The germline V gene encodes CDR1 SGHAT and CDR2 FQNNGV. The CDR3 sequence is CAGSSISTSGRPGWSYEQYF. As DNA, the CDR3 is TGTGCCGGCAGCTCAATCAGCACTAGCGGGAGACCCGGCTGGTCCTACGAGCAGTACTTC. Full variable domain (outside the CDR3, taken from reference TRBV11-2 and TRBJ2-7): EAGVAQSPRYKIIEKRQSVAFWCNPISGHATLYWYQQILGQGPKLLIQFQNNGVVDDSQLPKDRFSAERLKGVDSTLKIQPAKLEDSAVYLCAGSSISTSGRPGWSYEQYFGPGTRLTVT.

This chain links TRBV9 with TRBJ2-6, with D uncertain. This CDR3 contains 15 residues. The germline V gene has CDR1 SGDLS and CDR2 YYNGEE. Trimming took 1 base from V and 0 from J, leaving 5 bases between them. The CDR3 is CASSVMSSGANVLTF. As DNA, the CDR3 is TGTGCCAGCAGCGTAATGAGCTCTGGGGCCAACGTCCTGACTTTC.

In its sample, this clonotype was seen many times. The V gene is TRBV27, the J gene TRBJ2-7; TRBD2 matches 7 bases. V shed 6 bases, J shed 4 bases, and the junction held 9 bases outside the gene matches. This CDR3 spans 14 amino acids. From germline, CDR1 is MNHEY and CDR2 SMNVEV (reference sequence). CDR3 in DNA: TGTGCCAGCAGGGGGTCAAGCGGGAAGTACGAGCAGTACTTC. This encodes CASRGSSGKYEQYF.

This clonotype showed up many times. The genes are TRBV28 and TRBJ2-6; 7 nucleotides match TRBD1. CDR1 is MDHEN and CDR2 is SYDVKM in the germline V gene. This CDR3 comprises 17 residues. J was trimmed by 0 bases and V by 5 bases; bases with no gene match: 7. CDR3 loop: CASSEIRDSSGANVLTF. CDR3 sequence (DNA): TGTGCCAGCAGTGAAATCCGGGACAGCTCTGGGGCCAACGTCCTGACTTTC.

The V gene is TRBV12-3 or TRBV12-4, the J gene TRBJ2-5; 9 bases agree with TRBD1. The CDR3 covers 15 residues. With V trimmed by 4 bases and J by 3 bases, 6 bases remained unmatched. In DNA form, the CDR3 reads TGTGCCAGCAGTTCACCGACAGGGGGGGAAGAGACCCAGTACTTC. Translation gives CASSSPTGGEETQYF.

The V call is TRBV28, the J call TRBJ2-7, with D unresolved. The CDR3 covers 11 residues. Trimming pared 8 bases from V and 4 bases from J, leaving 9 bases between. Germline assignment: CDR1 MDHEN and CDR2 SYDVKM. This CDR3 is CASGPAYEQYF. The CDR3 coding sequence is TGTGCCAGCGGCCCAGCGTACGAGCAGTACTTC.

This clonotype was recorded many times. The gene calls are TRBV29-1 and TRBJ2-1, with 11 nucleotides matching TRBD2. V lost 6 bases and J lost 1; bases outside the gene matches: 5. From germline, CDR1 is SQVTM and CDR2 ANQGSEA. There are 15 residues in the CDR3. In DNA form, the CDR3 reads TGCAGCGTGGGGGGGACTAGCGGTTCCTACAATGAGCAGTTCTTC. Protein sequence: CSVGGTSGSYNEQFF.

There are many counts of this clonotype. This chain connects TRBV5-1 to TRBJ1-2; TRBD1 matches 10 bases. Germline CDR1 SGHRS, CDR2 YFSETQ. V shed 4 bases and J 3 bases; nucleotides not matched to a gene: 6. This CDR3 contains 15 residues. Here the CDR3 reads CASSPGTGAHYGYTF. CDR3 in DNA: TGCGCCAGCAGCCCCGGGACAGGGGCCCACTATGGCTACACCTTC.

Worth noting for this clonotype: This could be a read error, since a much larger clone is one nucleotide away. Written as DNA, the CDR3 is TGTGCCAGCAGTTACAGGGCCACCGGGGAGCTGTTTTTT. Its protein product is CASSYRATGELFF. This chain joins TRBV25-1 and TRBJ2-2; D might be TRBD1 (6 bases). Trimming shortened V by 5 bases and J by 4 bases, and 8 bases separated the two germline ends. Germline CDR1 reads MGHDK; CDR2 reads SYGVNS. The CDR3 covers 13 residues. The full variable domain, in which reference TRBV25-1 and TRBJ2-2 provide the parts outside the CDR3, is EADIYQTPRYLVIGTGKKITLECSQTMGHDKMYWYQQDPGMELHLIHYSYGVNSTEKGDLSSESTVSRIRTEHFPLTLESARPSHTSQYLCASSYRATGELFFGEGSRLTVL.

A remark on this clonotype: Mismatch with germline at one junction end may stem from a read error. The chain recombines TRBV5-1 with TRBJ2-1; TRBD2 matches at 13 bases. The CDR3 covers 15 residues. The V gene's germline CDR1 is SGHRS and CDR2 YFSETQ. The chain's CDR3 is CASRGLAGLNNKQFF. DNA for the CDR3: TGCGCCAGCAGGGGACTAGCGGGGTTGAACAATAAGCAGTTCTTC.

This clonotype was recorded a few times. The rearrangement links TRBV18 to TRBJ1-5, with TRBD1 matching 9 bases. Germline V CDR1 and CDR2: KGHSH, LQKENI. The ends lost 5 bases at V and 4 bases at J; junction bases unmatched: 3. The CDR3 sequence is 14 residues long. CDR3 in amino acids: CASSWTGENQPQHF. CDR3 nucleotide sequence: TGTGCCAGCTCATGGACAGGGGAAAATCAGCCCCAGCATTTT.

This clonotype was seen many times. This chain uses TRBV28 with TRBJ1-5; 7 bases line up with TRBD1. The ends lost 6 bases at V and 0 bases at J; junction bases unmatched: 5. CDR1 and CDR2 (germline): MDHEN, SYDVKM. The CDR3 runs 15 residues. The CDR3 spells CASSSGQASNQPQHF. The CDR3 nucleotides read TGTGCCAGCAGCTCTGGACAGGCTAGCAATCAGCCCCAGCATTTT.

This clonotype was observed at least ten times. The chain is built from TRBV9 and TRBJ2-6, with D uncertain. The CDR3 is 15 residues long. V lost 6 bases, J lost 2 bases, and 12 bases lay in between. In germline, CDR1 is SGDLS, CDR2 YYNGEE. For the CDR3, the DNA is TGTGCCAGCACCCCGTACGCGGCTGGGGCCAACGTCCTGACTTTC. Protein: CASTPYAAGANVLTF.

This clonotype was seen at least ten times. This chain links TRBV11-3 with TRBJ2-7; maybe TRBD1 (6 bases). From germline, CDR1 is SGHNT and CDR2 YENEEA. The CDR3 totals 16 residues. V dropped 5 bases and J dropped 2 bases, with 19 bases sitting between them. The DNA for the CDR3 is TGTGCCAGCAGCCCTGTCCAACAGGGTGGGCCCTACGAGCAGTACTTC. Translating gives CASSPVQQGGPYEQYF.

The chain carries TRBV9 and TRBJ1-2; D remains ambiguous. V was cut by 5 bases and J by 4 bases, with 18 bases left in between. CDR1 is SGDLS, CDR2 YYNGEE, per germline. CDR3 length: 15 residues. Written as DNA, the CDR3 is TGTGCCAGCAGTGGAGGGAGGCAGACACTCTATGGCTACACCTTC. Protein sequence: CASSGGRQTLYGYTF.

This clonotype was seen a handful of times. This rearrangement joins TRBV10-1 to TRBJ2-1, with 14 positions matching TRBD2. CDR3 size: 16 residues. Losses at the gene ends were 4 bases for V and 1 base for J; bases not matched to a gene: 0. Per germline, CDR1 WNHNN and CDR2 SYGVQD (reference sequence). DNA of the CDR3: TGCGCCAGCAGTGGACTAGCGGGAGGGTCCTACAATGAGCAGTTCTTC. Translation gives CASSGLAGGSYNEQFF.

This chain joins TRBV7-9 and TRBJ1-1; no reliable D call. V lost 5 bases, J lost 2 bases, and 6 bases lay in between. Germline CDR1 and CDR2: SEHNR and FQNEAQ (reference sequence). The CDR3 runs 12 residues. The CDR3 nucleotides are TGTGCCAGCAGCCACCCTAACACTGAAGCTTTCTTT. Amino acid sequence: CASSHPNTEAFF.

This clonotype was recorded many times. V is TRBV20-1 and J is TRBJ1-1; 10 bases agree with TRBD1. The germline V gene encodes CDR1 DFQATT and CDR2 SNEGSKA (reference sequence). This CDR3 comprises 13 residues. This chain's CDR3 is CRAVGTGDTEAFF. Here the CDR3 DNA reads TGCAGGGCTGTAGGGACAGGGGACACTGAAGCTTTCTTT.

This clonotype has a count of ten or more. The rearrangement joins TRBV29-1 to TRBJ1-1; 9 positions agree with TRBD1. The CDR3 totals 15 residues. Germline CDR1 and CDR2: SQVTM and ANQGSEA. V gave up 7 bases and J gave up 1 base; unmatched junction bases: 10. This CDR3 reads CSAHRGLGGNTEAFF. The DNA of the CDR3 is TGCAGCGCCCACAGGGGGCTTGGGGGGAACACTGAAGCTTTCTTT.